This T cell receptor beta chain is drawn from a study of T cell repertoires in cytomegalovirus infection. This clonotype was detected a few times. Its target is unknown. Germline V gives CDR1 MNHNS, CDR2 SASEGT. V lost 7 bases and J lost 0, with 21 bases in between. CDR3 size: 18 residues. MiXCR, run by TCRdb on the reads, gives a single entry per CDR3 protein. Of hundreds of thousands of distinct CDR3 sequences listed, roughly 31% are singletons. V gene TRBV6-1 combines with J gene TRBJ1-4; D gene uncertain. The source was cultured CD8+ T cells from PBMCs, collected from culture after CMV antigen stimulation. The source of this sequence is a human donor in good health (CMV status not recorded). Some clones in this sample may be carry-over from other donors' samples. The CDR3 DNA reads as TGTGCCAGCAAACTTGGAAGTCACGGCTACACAACTAATGAAAAACTGTTTTTT. Protein sequence: CASKLGSHGYTTNEKLFF.